These 7 T cell receptor beta chains share one sample of origin, sequenced in a study of CD8+ T cells in alopecia areata. The treatment: oral pan-JAK inhibitor, 5-10 mg twice daily. RNA was isolated and reverse transcribed to cDNA, the sequencing template. Only in-frame clones appear in the TCRdb table, and some are missing; sequencing was by immunoSEQ multiplex PCR. Seen here are fewer than 250,000 clones, around two fifths observed once, and the top ten hold around 3%. Material: CD4+ T cells sorted from blood, obtained around week 36, from a patient treated with tofacitinib. The source of these receptors is a human donor with alopecia areata.

This chain joins TRBV28 and TRBJ2-4; unclear D gene. The germline gives CDR1 MDHEN, CDR2 SYDVKM. This CDR3 spans 14 amino acids. The V gene lost 3 bases and the J gene lost 1 base, with 7 bases spanning the gap. The DNA of the CDR3 is TGTGCCAGCAGTTTGGTGGGGGCCAAAAACATTCAGTACTTC. This codes for CASSLVGAKNIQYF.

The chain uses TRBV6-5 and TRBJ2-7, with 11 bases matching TRBD1. After removal of 6 bases from V and 5 bases from J, the junction contained 3 bases not matched to a gene. The CDR3 has 13 residues. Germline-derived CDR1 and CDR2 are MNHEY and SVGAGI. The CDR3 reads CASRRTGGNEQYF. CDR3 in DNA: TGTGCCAGCAGGAGGACAGGGGGCAACGAGCAGTACTTC.

The chain employs TRBV7-8 and TRBJ1-4; D is unresolved. CDR3 size: 12 residues. The germline V and J ends were trimmed by 5 bases and 14 bases, with 15 bases remaining between them. The V gene's germline CDR1 is SGHVS and CDR2 FQNEAQ. The CDR3 reads CASSRDSYGLFF. Here the CDR3 DNA reads TGTGCCAGCAGCCGAGACTCTTACGGTCTGTTTTTT.

This clone was counted once. The chain couples TRBV2 to TRBJ1-2, with TRBD1 matching over 9 bases. Unmatched junction bases numbered 5, after V lost 5 bases and J lost 7 bases. This CDR3 contains 13 residues. Germline V CDR1 and CDR2: SNHLY, FYNNEI. CDR3 DNA sequence: TGTGCCAGCAGTCGACAGGGGGGATCTGGCTACACCTTC. It is translated as CASSRQGGSGYTF.

The V call is TRBV9, the J call TRBJ1-2; no clear D. Germline lookup yields CDR1 SGDLS and CDR2 YYNGEE. CDR3 size: 15 residues. The germline V and J ends were trimmed by 4 bases and 1 base, with 14 bases remaining between them. DNA for the CDR3: TGTGCCAGCAGCCAGGTGGAACGCCGTAACTATGGCTACACCTTC. Encoded protein: CASSQVERRNYGYTF.

The chain has TRBV28 and TRBJ1-5; D is undetermined. Germline V gives CDR1 MDHEN, CDR2 SYDVKM. Trimming removed 2 bases from V and 3 bases from J, with 8 bases in between. The CDR3 length is 14 residues. CDR3 in DNA: TGTGCCAGCAGTTTACTCCAGCTCAATCAGCCCCAGCATTTT. This translates into CASSLLQLNQPQHF.

V usage is TRBV30 and J usage is TRBJ2-7; tentatively, D is TRBD1 or TRBD2 (5 bases each). The CDR3 length is 11 residues. Germline V gene lookup returns CDR1 GTSNPN and CDR2 SVGIG (reference sequence). The germline V and J ends were trimmed by 3 bases and 5 bases, with 8 bases remaining between them. The CDR3 spells CAWRRDDEQYF. The CDR3 nucleotides read TGTGCCTGGAGGAGGGACGACGAGCAGTACTTC.